The 20 T cell receptor beta chains below were found in one sample sequenced in a study of human T cells and chemical hapten exposure. Time point of the sample: patch test 1, 2 weeks after DPC sensitization. Treatment specified: therapeutic diphenylcyclopropenone sensitization with weekly scalp DPC. TCRdb called the RACE reads again in MiXCR, with one record for every CDR3 protein. The sample holds tens of thousands of distinct CDR3 sequences, about 12% seen once. The input for sequencing was whole blood, taken in connection with sensitization to the hapten diphenylcyclopropenone (DPC). These receptors originate from a woman aged 55-75 years with alopecia areata. Some clones in this sample may be carry-over from other donors' samples.

This clonotype was counted at least ten times. The chain recombines TRBV7-6 with TRBJ2-5; no reliable D call. This CDR3 has 11 residues. Trimming cost V 3 bases and J 9 bases, with 8 bases left between them. The germline CDR1 and CDR2 sequences are SGHVS and FNYEAQ. CDR3 sequence reads: CASSFGRPQYF. CDR3 bases: TGTGCCAGCAGCTTCGGACGCCCCCAGTACTTC.

This clonotype was counted between two and nine times. The V call is TRBV15, the J call TRBJ1-4; D unresolved. Per the germline V gene, CDR1 is LNHNV and CDR2 is YYDKDF (reference sequence). The CDR3 length is 15 residues. V lost 8 bases and J 0 bases, leaving 13 bases between the germline ends. CDR3 amino acids: CATADYTPTNEKLFF. For the CDR3, the DNA is TGTGCCACCGCCGATTACACTCCAACTAATGAAAAACTGTTTTTT.

This clonotype showed up many times. The genes are TRBV7-9 and TRBJ2-7; 9 bases map to TRBD1. CDR3 length equals 16 residues. Germline CDR1 SEHNR, CDR2 FQNEAQ (reference sequence). The V segment lost 0 bases and the J segment 2 bases; nucleotides outside the gene matches: 5. As DNA, the CDR3 is TGTGCCAGCAGCTTAGCCCCGGGACAGGGTACCTACGAGCAGTACTTC. Translation gives CASSLAPGQGTYEQYF. Filled out from reference TRBV7-9 and TRBJ2-7, the complete variable domain reads DTGVSQNPRHKITKRGQNVTFRCDPISEHNRLYWYRQTLGQGPEFLTYFQNEAQLEKSRLLSDRFSAERPKGSFSTLEIQRTEQGDSAMYLCASSLAPGQGTYEQYFGPGTRLTVT.

There are many counts of this clonotype. This rearrangement joins TRBV29-1 to TRBJ2-5; weak D call: TRBD1 (6 bases). Per germline, CDR1 SQVTM and CDR2 ANQGSEA. There are 15 residues in the CDR3. The V end lost 3 bases, the J end lost 5 bases, and 19 bases lay between the germline ends. Written as DNA, the CDR3 is TGCAGCGTTGAGGACATGATGGGGGCGGAGGAGACCCAGTACTTC. Translated, it gives CSVEDMMGAEETQYF.

This clonotype was picked up many times. The CDR3 loop reads CASSQDSVTLYGYTF. CDR3 nucleotides: TGCGCCAGCAGCCAAGATTCGGTAACTCTCTATGGCTACACCTTC. The rearrangement links TRBV4-1 to TRBJ1-2; D unclear. Trimming took off 0 bases at V and 4 bases at J, with 12 bases between the two ends. The CDR3 runs 15 residues. Germline loops: CDR1 MGHRA, CDR2 YSYEKL.

This clonotype has just a few counts. The chain carries TRBV20-1 and TRBJ2-7, with 9 bases identical to TRBD1. CDR3 length equals 18 residues. CDR1 DFQATT and CDR2 SNEGSKA come from the germline V gene (reference sequence). Trimming removed 3 bases from V and 2 bases from J; junction bases left unmatched: 17. CDR3 residues: CSARVQGAIGFSAYEQYF. DNA of the CDR3: TGCAGTGCTAGGGTACAGGGGGCTATAGGTTTTTCCGCCTACGAGCAGTACTTC.

This clonotype was observed a handful of times. The chain joins TRBV5-1 to TRBJ2-3; D unresolved. This CDR3 region has 15 residues. Trimming took 0 bases from V and 5 from J, leaving 13 bases between them. Germline lookup yields CDR1 SGHRS and CDR2 YFSETQ. CDR3 amino acids: CASSLAFTVEDTQYF. As DNA, the CDR3 is TGCGCCAGCAGCTTGGCCTTCACCGTGGAAGATACGCAGTATTTT.

This clonotype was picked up many times. As DNA, the CDR3 is TGTGCCAGCTCACCGACGACAGGGGGTGAAGAAAAACTGTTTTTT. Protein product: CASSPTTGGEEKLFF. The chain has TRBV18 and TRBJ1-4; 9 bases fit TRBD1. Germline lookup yields CDR1 KGHSH and CDR2 LQKENI. V lost 3 bases and J lost 8; bases outside the gene matches: 7. The CDR3 has 15 amino acids.

The table lists this clonotype with a few counts. The chain joins TRBV21-1 to TRBJ1-1; the table calls TRBD1, which could not be checked here. TRBV21-1 has pseudogene status. The CDR3 totals 11 residues. The CDR3 here is CAPQGASEAFF. The CDR3 DNA is TGTGCCCCCCAGGGGGCAAGTGAAGCTTTCTTT.

This clonotype was counted a few times. The gene calls are TRBV20-1 and TRBJ2-1, with D perhaps given as TRBD1 or TRBD2 (6 bases each). Trimming removed 5 bases from V and 0 bases from J, with 17 bases in between. The CDR3 length is 16 residues. Germline-derived CDR1 and CDR2 are DFQATT and SNEGSKA (reference sequence). CDR3 coding DNA: TGCAGTGCTCCCCCCGGGGGCCATAGCTCCTACAATGAGCAGTTCTTC. Its protein product is CSAPPGGHSSYNEQFF.

This clonotype was found many times. The V and J genes are TRBV30 and TRBJ1-1; D is unclear. V was trimmed by 3 bases and J by 2 bases, leaving 10 bases between them. Germline CDR1 GTSNPN, CDR2 SVGIG (reference sequence). This CDR3 spans 13 amino acids. CDR3 bases: TGTGCCTGGAGCGCCTCGTACAACACTGAAGCTTTCTTT. It codes for CAWSASYNTEAFF.

There are a few counts of this clonotype. The chain couples TRBV6-2 or TRBV6-3 to TRBJ2-3; no firm D call. V gave up 7 bases and J gave up 5 bases, with 7 bases separating them. CDR3 length: 11 residues. Germline-derived CDR1 and CDR2 are MNHEY and SVGEGT. CDR3 coding DNA: TGTGCCAGCACCGAGAGAGATACGCAGTATTTT. It yields the protein CASTERDTQYF.

The chain is built from TRBV28 and TRBJ2-5; the match to TRBD1 covers 10 bases. The CDR3 contains 15 residues. The junction had 6 bases not matched to a gene; V was cut back by 3 bases and J by 5 bases. CDR1 is MDHEN and CDR2 is SYDVKM in the germline V gene. DNA of the CDR3: TGTGCCAGCAGTTTGCGACAGGGGGCATCGGAGACCCAGTACTTC. Protein: CASSLRQGASETQYF.

The chain links TRBV6-6 to TRBJ1-1, with TRBD1 matching over 9 bases. This CDR3 contains 15 residues. Germline V gene data show CDR1 as MNHNY and CDR2 as SVGAGI (reference sequence). J was trimmed by 2 bases and V by 7 bases; bases with no gene match: 8. This CDR3 reads CASTPGQGFNTEAFF. CDR3 bases: TGTGCCAGCACCCCGGGACAGGGTTTTAACACTGAAGCTTTCTTT.

The chain carries TRBV6-5 and TRBJ1-2, with 9 positions matching TRBD1. The V and J ends lost 2 bases and 4 bases, in that order; junction bases with no gene match: 8. This CDR3 contains 16 residues. Germline V lookup: CDR1 MNHEY, CDR2 SVGAGI. CDR3 in amino acids: CASSYVNPGQGYGYTF. DNA for the CDR3: TGTGCCAGCAGTTACGTCAACCCGGGACAGGGCTATGGCTACACCTTC.

This clonotype was recorded many times. J is TRBJ2-5 and V is TRBV2; no reliable D call. Per the germline V gene, CDR1 is SNHLY and CDR2 is FYNNEI. The CDR3 spans 16 residues. Trimming removed 1 base at V and 5 bases at J, with 17 bases between. The CDR3 here is CASSEVGFAGGETQYF. CDR3 in DNA: TGTGCCAGCAGTGAAGTGGGGTTCGCCGGTGGGGAGACCCAGTACTTC.

The chain combines TRBV18 with TRBJ1-1; unclear D gene. This CDR3 contains 14 residues. Per germline, CDR1 KGHSH and CDR2 LQKENI. V was cut by 6 bases and J by 1 base, with 12 bases left in between. The chain's CDR3 is CASSLAETNTEAFF. The CDR3 coding sequence is TGTGCCAGCTCCCTAGCGGAGACGAACACTGAAGCTTTCTTT.

In this sample, this clonotype turned up a few times. The chain uses TRBV5-1 and TRBJ1-2, with D possibly matching TRBD1 (6 bases). There are 13 residues in the CDR3. V shed 4 bases and J shed 2 bases, with 9 bases lying between them. From germline, CDR1 is SGHRS and CDR2 YFSETQ. CDR3 sequence: CASSADRNYGYTF. The CDR3 DNA reads as TGCGCCAGCAGCGCTGACAGGAACTATGGCTACACCTTC.

The rearrangement links TRBV7-9 to TRBJ2-7, with D maybe TRBD2 (5 bases). CDR3 length equals 13 residues. The V end was cut by 4 bases, the J end by 3 bases, with 10 bases between. CDR1 and CDR2 from the germline V gene are SEHNR and FQNEAQ (reference sequence). DNA for the CDR3: TGTGCCAGCAGCTCCAGCGGTCGCTACGAGCAGTACTTC. Translation gives CASSSSGRYEQYF.

V is TRBV5-1 and J is TRBJ1-1; D is undetermined. This CDR3 contains 18 residues. Per germline, CDR1 SGHRS and CDR2 YFSETQ. V dropped 5 bases and J dropped 0 bases, with 23 bases sitting between them. The CDR3, as DNA: TGCGCCAGCAGGAGAAATCCCGGGCAGGAGACCATGAACACTGAAGCTTTCTTT. This gives the protein CASRRNPGQETMNTEAFF.